A selection of T cell receptor beta chains follows, all from one sample in a study of cytomegalovirus exposure and HLA in healthy donors. Data came from immunoSEQ multiplex PCR; TCRdb stores just in-frame clones and leaves some out. The table records 200,000 to 250,000 clones, 75% to 80% of them present only once. Sample: PBMCs. These receptors came from a man younger than 30 in good health and CMV-seronegative. The CDR3 runs from the conserved cysteine through the conserved F or W. Fields, in order: D gene, clone size, V gene, J gene, CDR3 DNA, CDR3 protein. The D gene is left open where the match is weak. For some rows the clone size is stated as once, few or many, or as a class when expanded; others skip it.

NA	NA	TRBV19	TRBJ2-2	TGTGCTTCTAGCGCGAACACCGGGGAGCTGTTTTTT	CASSANTGELFF
TRBD1	few	TRBV29-1	TRBJ2-1	TGCAGCGTCGGACAGGGCAACTACAATGAGCAGTTCTTC	CSVGQGNYNEQFF
NA	few	TRBV30	TRBJ1-5	TGTGCCTGGAGTGTTCCGGGGGGGAATCAGCCCCAGCATTTT	CAWSVPGGNQPQHF
NA	few	TRBV6-1	TRBJ2-7	TGTGCCAGCAGTGAAATTAGGGGCGGCTCCTACGAGCAGTACTTC	CASSEIRGGSYEQYF
TRBD1	NA	TRBV28	TRBJ2-3	TGTGCCAGCAGTTTATTACAGGGGGCCAGCACAGATACGCAGTATTTT	CASSLLQGASTDTQYF
NA	NA	TRBV28	TRBJ1-2	TGTGCCAGCAGTTTCCAAGCCCTCGGGGGGAACTATGGCTACACCTTC	CASSFQALGGNYGYTF
NA	NA	TRBV11-2	TRBJ1-5	TGTGCCAGCAGCTTTCAGGGTAATCAGCCCCAGCATTTT	CASSFQGNQPQHF
TRBD1	NA	TRBV19	TRBJ2-3	TGTGCCACCAATCTACCGGGACAGATCAGCACAGATACGCAGTATTTT	CATNLPGQISTDTQYF
NA	NA	TRBV5-4	TRBJ2-2	TGTGCCAGCAGCCTCCGCCCCCCCAGGGCGTGGGCCGGGGAGCTGTTTTTT	CASSLRPPRAWAGELFF
TRBD2	NA	TRBV5-4	TRBJ2-2	TGTGCCAGCAGCCGGGACTATCTTAACACCGGGGAGCTGTTTTTT	CASSRDYLNTGELFF
NA	NA	TRBV5-4	TRBJ2-7	TGTGCCAGCAGCTTGAACACACAACCCTCCCACGAGCAGTACTTC	CASSLNTQPSHEQYF
NA	NA	TRBV18	TRBJ2-2	TGTGCCAGCTCACCACAGGAGGCCGCGAACACCGGGGAGCTGTTTTTT	CASSPQEAANTGELFF
TRBD1	NA	TRBV28	TRBJ1-4	TGTGCCAGCAGTCCTCGGGACAGTAACTATGCAACTAATGAAAAACTGTTTTTT	CASSPRDSNYATNEKLFF
NA	few	TRBV29-1	TRBJ1-1	TGCAGCGTTGAGTGGGGGGACACTGAAGCTTTCTTT	CSVEWGDTEAFF
NA	NA	TRBV6-5	TRBJ2-2	TGTGCCAGCAGTTCTCTCGGGAGTAATACCGGGGAGCTGTTTTTT	CASSSLGSNTGELFF